These 11 T cell receptor beta chains came from one sample sequenced in a study of T cell responses to AZD1222 COVID-19 vaccine. The assay was immunoSEQ multiplex PCR, and TCRdb's table has in-frame clones only and misses some. Of 95,000 to 100,000 clones in the sample, roughly 87% were seen once. Specimen: peripheral blood, collected on day 0 of AZD1222 vaccination. All receptors derive from an adult in good health.

The sample holds a few counts of this clone. CDR3 sequence reads: CASSRPGVRADTQYF. The CDR3 DNA is TGTGCCAGCAGCCGACCAGGGGTGCGGGCAGATACGCAGTATTTT. The chain combines TRBV6-5 with TRBJ2-3; TRBD1 might be the D (6 bases). V was pared by 6 bases and J by 4 bases, with 17 bases between. There are 15 residues in the CDR3. The germline CDR1 and CDR2 sequences are MNHEY and SVGAGI.

The CDR3 DNA sequence: TGTGCCGTCGACTCCGGGACTAGCTCCTACGAGCAGTACTTC. This encodes CAVDSGTSSYEQYF. The chain is built from TRBV6-5 and TRBJ2-7, with TRBD2 matching 8 bases. The CDR3 runs to 14 residues. CDR1 and CDR2 from the germline V gene are MNHEY and SVGAGI. V shed 11 bases, J shed 0 bases, and the junction held 9 bases outside the gene matches.

The V gene is TRBV5-1, the J gene TRBJ1-6, with a weak D call TRBD1 (6 bases). Trimming removed 4 bases at V and 7 bases at J, with 12 bases between. This CDR3 spans 14 amino acids. Germline lookup yields CDR1 SGHRS and CDR2 YFSETQ. CDR3 DNA sequence: TGCGCCAGCAGCAGAGACAGGCCGAATTCACCCCTCCACTTT. Translation gives CASSRDRPNSPLHF.

V gene TRBV4-1 combines with J gene TRBJ2-5; 10 bases fit TRBD1. V lost 0 bases, J lost 2 bases, and 6 bases stayed unmatched. Germline lookup yields CDR1 MGHRA and CDR2 YSYEKL. The CDR3 runs 17 residues. The CDR3 is CASSQDTRDRGQETQYF. As DNA, the CDR3 is TGCGCCAGCAGCCAAGATACCAGGGACAGGGGACAAGAGACCCAGTACTTC.

This clone occurred a few times. The rearrangement links TRBV23-1 to TRBJ1-2; D gene unclear. TRBV23-1 is filed as an ORF, its function uncertain. V lost 0 bases, J lost 6 bases, and 11 bases lay in between. CDR3 size: 14 residues. The CDR3 DNA is TGCGCCAGCAGTCAATCGGCAGGTGGGGATGGCTACACCTTC. Its translation: CASSQSAGGDGYTF.

The chain carries TRBV3-1 (or the pseudogene TRBV3-2) and TRBJ2-3; D call uncertain. The CDR3 runs to 14 residues. Germline V CDR1 and CDR2: LGHDT, YNNKEL (reference sequence). V was clipped by 3 bases and J by 4 bases, with 11 bases between them. DNA for the CDR3: TGTGCCAGCAGCCACCCCGACCAGGCAGATACGCAGTATTTT. Its translation is CASSHPDQADTQYF.

The chain carries TRBV28 and TRBJ2-1, with TRBD2 identical over 13 bases. Germline CDR1 and CDR2: MDHEN and SYDVKM. CDR3 length: 16 amino acids. The junction had 6 bases not matched to a gene; V was cut back by 6 bases and J by 4 bases. The CDR3 DNA reads TGTGCCAGCAGCGGGGGGACTAGCGGGGTTTACAATGAGCAGTTCTTC. Amino acids: CASSGGTSGVYNEQFF. The variable domain in full, completed from reference TRBV28 and TRBJ2-1, reads DVKVTQSSRYLVKRTGEKVFLECVQDMDHENMFWYRQDPGLGLRLIYFSYDVKMKEKGDIPEGYSVSREKKERFSLILESASTNQTSMYLCASSGGTSGVYNEQFFGPGTRLTVL.

This chain uses TRBV12-3 or TRBV12-4 with TRBJ1-2; D might be TRBD1 (5 bases). The CDR3 contains 13 residues. V was cut by 4 bases and J by 7 bases, with 13 bases left in between. The CDR3, as DNA: TGTGCCAGCAGTTGGGGTTGGGGGGTTGGCTACACCTTC. Amino acids: CASSWGWGVGYTF.

The chain joins TRBV9 to TRBJ2-1; weak D call: TRBD2 (6 bases). This CDR3 region has 16 residues. Germline V gene data show CDR1 as SGDLS and CDR2 as YYNGEE. V gave up 0 bases and J gave up 12 bases, with 22 bases separating them. This CDR3 reads CASSVDHGSGSRGQFF. CDR3 nucleotides: TGTGCCAGCAGCGTAGACCACGGGAGTGGGTCTAGGGGGCAGTTCTTC.

The CDR3 loop is CASSELAGEVGELFF. CDR3 sequence (DNA): TGTGCCAGCAGTGAACTAGCGGGAGAGGTCGGGGAGCTGTTTTTT. V is TRBV2 and J is TRBJ2-2; 10 bases are shared with TRBD2. J lost 7 bases, V lost 2 bases, and 4 bases had no gene match. The V gene's germline CDR1 is SNHLY and CDR2 FYNNEI. The CDR3 covers 15 residues.

The chain couples TRBV7-3 to TRBJ2-3, with D possibly being TRBD2 (6 bases). Germline lookup yields CDR1 SGHTA and CDR2 FQGTGA. The CDR3 loop spans 15 amino acids. V gave up 3 bases and J gave up 4 bases, with 14 bases separating them. Here the CDR3 reads CASSFGGTPPDTQYF. The CDR3, as DNA: TGTGCCAGCAGCTTCGGGGGAACCCCCCCAGATACGCAGTATTTT.